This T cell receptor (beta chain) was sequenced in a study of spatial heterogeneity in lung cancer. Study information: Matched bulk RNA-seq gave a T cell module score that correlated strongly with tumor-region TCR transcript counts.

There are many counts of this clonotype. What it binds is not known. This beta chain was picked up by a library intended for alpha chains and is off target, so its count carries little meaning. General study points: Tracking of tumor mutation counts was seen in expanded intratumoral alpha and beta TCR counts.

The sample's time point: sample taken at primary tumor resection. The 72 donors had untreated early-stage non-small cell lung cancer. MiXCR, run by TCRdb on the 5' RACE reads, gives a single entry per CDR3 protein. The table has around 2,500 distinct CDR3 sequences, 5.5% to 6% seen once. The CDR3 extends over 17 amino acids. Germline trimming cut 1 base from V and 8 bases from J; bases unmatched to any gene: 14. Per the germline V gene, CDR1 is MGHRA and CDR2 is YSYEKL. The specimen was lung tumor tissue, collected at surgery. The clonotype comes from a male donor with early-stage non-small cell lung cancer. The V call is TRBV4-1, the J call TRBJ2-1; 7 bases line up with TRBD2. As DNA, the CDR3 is TGCGCCAGCAGCCAAGGGAAAGCGGGGAAGGGTGTTGATGAGCAGTTCTTC. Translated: CASSQGKAGKGVDEQFF.